What follows describes a single T cell receptor (beta chain). Its antigen is not identified. It was with 60 Vbeta and 13 Jbeta primers that the PCR ran. The protocol was immunoSEQ multiplex PCR, while the TCRdb copy is restricted to in-frame clones and leaves out a portion. The sample includes 120,000 or so clones, roughly 78% seen only once; the top ten take approximately 3.8%. These data come from a study of cytomegalovirus exposure and HLA in healthy donors. General study results and limits: Despite most TCR sequences being rare, some public TCRs occurred in many donors. TCR beta V- and J-gene trimming, according to a later analysis, was linked to a missense DCLRE1C variant.

The CDR3 is 11 amino acids. Trimming removed 7 bases from V and 4 bases from J, with 8 bases in between. Germline assignment: CDR1 SGHTA and CDR2 FQGNSA. The rearrangement links TRBV7-2 to TRBJ2-7; D unresolved. Sequenced material: PBMCs. The sequence was collected from a man aged 25-45 years in good health and CMV-seronegative. The CDR3 spells CASTQRYEQYF. In DNA form, the CDR3 reads TGTGCCAGCACCCAGCGATACGAGCAGTACTTC.